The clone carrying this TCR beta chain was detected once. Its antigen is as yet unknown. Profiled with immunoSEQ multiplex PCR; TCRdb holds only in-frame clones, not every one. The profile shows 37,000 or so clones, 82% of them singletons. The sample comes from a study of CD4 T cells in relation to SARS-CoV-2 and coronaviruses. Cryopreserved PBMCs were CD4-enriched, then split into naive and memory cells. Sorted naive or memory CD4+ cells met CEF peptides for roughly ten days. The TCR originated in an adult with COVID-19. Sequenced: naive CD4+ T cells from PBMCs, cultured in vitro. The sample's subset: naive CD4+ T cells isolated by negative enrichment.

The CDR3 spells CASRPLGLADQETQYF. The CDR3 nucleotides read TGTGCCAGCAGGCCTCTTGGATTAGCGGACCAAGAGACCCAGTACTTC. V and J are TRBV5-6 and TRBJ2-5; the D gene is possibly TRBD2 (6 bases). CDR1 and CDR2 from the germline V gene are SGHDT and YYEEEE. The CDR3 is 16 amino acids. Trimming removed 5 bases from V and 0 bases from J, with 17 bases in between. The whole variable domain, filled in from reference TRBV5-6 and TRBJ2-5, reads DAGVTQSPTHLIKTRGQQVTLRCSPKSGHDTVSWYQQALGQGPQFIFQYYEEEERQRGNFPDRFSGHQFPNYSSELNVNALLLGDSALYLCASRPLGLADQETQYFGPGTRLLVL.